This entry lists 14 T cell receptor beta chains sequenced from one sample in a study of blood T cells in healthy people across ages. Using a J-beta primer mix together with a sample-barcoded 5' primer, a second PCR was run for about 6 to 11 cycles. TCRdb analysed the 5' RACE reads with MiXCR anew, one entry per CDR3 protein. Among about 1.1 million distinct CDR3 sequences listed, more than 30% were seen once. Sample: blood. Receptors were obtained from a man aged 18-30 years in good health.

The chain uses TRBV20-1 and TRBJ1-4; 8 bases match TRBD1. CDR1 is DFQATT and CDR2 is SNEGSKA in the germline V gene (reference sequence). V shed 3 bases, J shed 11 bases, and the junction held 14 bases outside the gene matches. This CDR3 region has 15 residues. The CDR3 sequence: CSASRPGTGEGKLFF. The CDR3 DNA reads TGCAGTGCTAGCCGACCCGGGACAGGCGAAGGGAAACTGTTTTTT.

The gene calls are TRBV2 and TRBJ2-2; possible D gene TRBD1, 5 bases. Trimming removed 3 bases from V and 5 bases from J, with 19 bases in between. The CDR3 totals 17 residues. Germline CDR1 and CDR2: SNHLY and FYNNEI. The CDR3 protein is CASSDYNQGSGTGELFF. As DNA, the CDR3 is TGTGCCAGCAGTGACTACAACCAGGGTTCTGGTACCGGGGAGCTGTTTTTT.

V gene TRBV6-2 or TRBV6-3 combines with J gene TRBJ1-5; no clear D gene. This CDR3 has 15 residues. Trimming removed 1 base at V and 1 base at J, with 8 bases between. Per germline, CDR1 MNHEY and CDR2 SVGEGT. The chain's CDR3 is CASSYFKTSNQPQHF. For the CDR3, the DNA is TGTGCCAGCAGTTACTTTAAGACAAGCAATCAGCCCCAGCATTTT.

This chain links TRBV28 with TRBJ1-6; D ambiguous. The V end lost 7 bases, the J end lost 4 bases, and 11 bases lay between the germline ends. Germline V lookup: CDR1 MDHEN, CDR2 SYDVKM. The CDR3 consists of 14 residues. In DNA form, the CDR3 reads TGTGCCAGCACCCCTACGCCGTATAATTCACCCCTCCACTTT. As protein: CASTPTPYNSPLHF.

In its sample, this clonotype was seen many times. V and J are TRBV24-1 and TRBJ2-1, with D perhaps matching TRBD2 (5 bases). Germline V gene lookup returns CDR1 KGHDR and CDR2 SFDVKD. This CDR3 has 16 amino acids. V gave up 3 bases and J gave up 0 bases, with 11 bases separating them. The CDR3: CATSDTRPSSYNEQFF. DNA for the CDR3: TGTGCCACCAGTGATACTAGGCCGAGCTCCTACAATGAGCAGTTCTTC.

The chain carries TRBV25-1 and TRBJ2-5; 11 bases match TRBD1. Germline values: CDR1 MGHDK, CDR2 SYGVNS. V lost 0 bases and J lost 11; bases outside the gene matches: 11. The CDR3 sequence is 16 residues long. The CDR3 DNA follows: TGTGCCAGCAGTGAATATATGGGACAGGGGGACAATGAGCAGTACTTC. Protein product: CASSEYMGQGDNEQYF.

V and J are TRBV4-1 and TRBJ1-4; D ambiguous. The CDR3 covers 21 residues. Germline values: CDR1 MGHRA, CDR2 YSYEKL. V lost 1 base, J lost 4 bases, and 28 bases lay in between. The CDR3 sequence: CASSQGGEVKGRGSSNEKLFF. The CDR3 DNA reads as TGCGCCAGCAGCCAAGGGGGAGAGGTAAAGGGCAGAGGGTCAAGTAATGAAAAACTGTTTTTT.

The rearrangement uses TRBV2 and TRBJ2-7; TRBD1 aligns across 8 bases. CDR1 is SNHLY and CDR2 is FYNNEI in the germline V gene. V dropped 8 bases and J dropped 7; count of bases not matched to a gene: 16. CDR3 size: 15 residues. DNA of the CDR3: TGTGCCAGCCGACCTGGACAGGGCTCCTACAATGAGCAGTACTTC. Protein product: CASRPGQGSYNEQYF.

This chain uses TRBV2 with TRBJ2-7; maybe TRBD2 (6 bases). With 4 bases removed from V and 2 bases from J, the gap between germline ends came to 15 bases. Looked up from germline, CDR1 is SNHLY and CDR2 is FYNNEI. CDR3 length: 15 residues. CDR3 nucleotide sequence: TGTGCCAGCAGTGCCCTGCGGGGTGATGCCTACGAGCAGTACTTC. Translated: CASSALRGDAYEQYF.

Written as DNA, the CDR3 is TGTGCCAGCAGTCGACTAGCGTCGAACACCGGGGAGCTGTTTTTT. This translates into CASSRLASNTGELFF. V and J are TRBV6-2 or TRBV6-3 and TRBJ2-2, with 8 bases fitting TRBD2. Trimming removed 5 bases from V and 0 bases from J; junction bases left unmatched: 2. Per germline, CDR1 MNHEY and CDR2 SVGEGT. The CDR3 has 15 amino acids.

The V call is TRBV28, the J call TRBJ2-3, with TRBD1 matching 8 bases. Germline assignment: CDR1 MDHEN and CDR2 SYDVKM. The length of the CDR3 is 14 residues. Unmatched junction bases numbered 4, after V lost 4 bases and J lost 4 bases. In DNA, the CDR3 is TGTGCCAGCAGTTGGACACAGGGGGCAGATACGCAGTATTTT. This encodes CASSWTQGADTQYF.

The CDR3 is CASSRGTGGKWNYGYTF. CDR3 nucleotide sequence: TGTGCCAGCAGTCGTGGGACAGGGGGCAAGTGGAACTATGGCTACACCTTC. This rearrangement joins TRBV12-3 or TRBV12-4 to TRBJ1-2; 12 positions match TRBD1. CDR3 length: 17 amino acids. V gave up 5 bases and J gave up 2 bases; unmatched junction bases: 9.

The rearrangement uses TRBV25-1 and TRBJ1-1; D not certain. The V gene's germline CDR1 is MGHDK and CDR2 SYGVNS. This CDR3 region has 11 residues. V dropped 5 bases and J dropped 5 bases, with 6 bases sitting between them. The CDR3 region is CASSSVTEAFF. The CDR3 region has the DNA TGTGCCAGCAGTTCGGTAACTGAAGCTTTCTTT.

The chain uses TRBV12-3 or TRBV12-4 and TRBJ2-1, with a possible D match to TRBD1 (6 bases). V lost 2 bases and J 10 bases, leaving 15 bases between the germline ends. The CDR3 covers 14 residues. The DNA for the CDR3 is TGTGCCAGCAGTTTAAAGAGGGGGTTAGAGGAGCAGTTCTTC. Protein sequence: CASSLKRGLEEQFF.